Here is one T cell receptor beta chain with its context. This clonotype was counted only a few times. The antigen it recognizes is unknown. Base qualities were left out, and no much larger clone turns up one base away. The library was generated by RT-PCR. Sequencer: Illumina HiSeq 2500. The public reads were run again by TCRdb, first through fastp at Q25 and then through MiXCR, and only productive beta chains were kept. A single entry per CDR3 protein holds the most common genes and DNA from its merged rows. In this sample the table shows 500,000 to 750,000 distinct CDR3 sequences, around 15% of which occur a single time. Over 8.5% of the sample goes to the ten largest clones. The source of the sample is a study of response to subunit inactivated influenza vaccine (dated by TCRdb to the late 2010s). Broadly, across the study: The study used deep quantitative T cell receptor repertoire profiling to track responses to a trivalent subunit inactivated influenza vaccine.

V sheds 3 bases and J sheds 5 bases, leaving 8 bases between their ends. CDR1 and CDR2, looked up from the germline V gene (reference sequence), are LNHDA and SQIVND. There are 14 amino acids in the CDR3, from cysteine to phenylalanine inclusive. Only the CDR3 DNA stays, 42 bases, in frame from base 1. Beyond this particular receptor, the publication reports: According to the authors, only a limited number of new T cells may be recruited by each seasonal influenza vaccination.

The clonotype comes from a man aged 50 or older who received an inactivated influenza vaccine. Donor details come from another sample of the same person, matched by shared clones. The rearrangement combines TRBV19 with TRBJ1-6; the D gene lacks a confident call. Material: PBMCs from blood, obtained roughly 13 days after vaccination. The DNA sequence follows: TGTGCCAGTAGTATTGTGGGCCATAATTCACCCCTCCACTTT. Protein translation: CASSIVGHNSPLHF.